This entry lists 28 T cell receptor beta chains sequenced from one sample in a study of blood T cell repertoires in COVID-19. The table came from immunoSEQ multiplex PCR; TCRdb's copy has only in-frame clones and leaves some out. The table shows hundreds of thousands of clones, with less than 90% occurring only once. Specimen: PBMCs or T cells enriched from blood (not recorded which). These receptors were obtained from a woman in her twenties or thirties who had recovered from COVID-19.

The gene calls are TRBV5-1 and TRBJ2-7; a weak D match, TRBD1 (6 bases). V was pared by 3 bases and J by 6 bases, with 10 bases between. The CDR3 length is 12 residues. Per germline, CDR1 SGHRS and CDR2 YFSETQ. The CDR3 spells CASSWGQSEQYF. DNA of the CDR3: TGCGCCAGCAGCTGGGGACAATCCGAGCAGTACTTC.

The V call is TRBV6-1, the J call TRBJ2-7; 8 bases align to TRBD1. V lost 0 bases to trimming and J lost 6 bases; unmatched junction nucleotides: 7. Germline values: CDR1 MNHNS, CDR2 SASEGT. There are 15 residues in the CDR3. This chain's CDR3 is CASSEARQGAGEQYF. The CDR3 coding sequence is TGTGCCAGCAGTGAAGCGAGGCAGGGGGCAGGCGAGCAGTACTTC.

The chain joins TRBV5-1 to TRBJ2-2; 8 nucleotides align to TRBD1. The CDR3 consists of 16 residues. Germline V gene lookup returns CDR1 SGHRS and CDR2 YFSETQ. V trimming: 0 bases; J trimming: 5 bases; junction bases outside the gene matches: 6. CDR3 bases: TGCGCCAGCAGCTTGGAAGCAGGGGGCAGGACCGGGGAGCTGTTTTTT. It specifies CASSLEAGGRTGELFF.

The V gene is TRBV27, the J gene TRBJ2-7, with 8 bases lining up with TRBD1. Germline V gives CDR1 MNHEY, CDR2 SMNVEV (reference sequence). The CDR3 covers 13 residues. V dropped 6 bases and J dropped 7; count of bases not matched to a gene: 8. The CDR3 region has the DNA TGTGCCAGCAGACCGGGACAGGTGGGGGAGCAGTACTTC. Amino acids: CASRPGQVGEQYF.

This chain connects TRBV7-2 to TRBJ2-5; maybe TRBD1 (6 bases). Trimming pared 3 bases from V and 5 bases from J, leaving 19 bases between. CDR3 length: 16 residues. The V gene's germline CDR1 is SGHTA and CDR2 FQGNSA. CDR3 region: CASSLGRAGDSETQYF. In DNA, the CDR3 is TGTGCCAGCAGCTTGGGAAGGGCAGGGGATTCGGAGACCCAGTACTTC.

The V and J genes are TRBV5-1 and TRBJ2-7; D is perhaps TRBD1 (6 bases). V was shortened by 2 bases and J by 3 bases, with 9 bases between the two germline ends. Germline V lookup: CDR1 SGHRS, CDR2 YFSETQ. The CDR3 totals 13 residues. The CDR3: CASSLGGYYEQYF. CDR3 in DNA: TGCGCCAGCAGCTTAGGGGGTTACTACGAGCAGTACTTC.

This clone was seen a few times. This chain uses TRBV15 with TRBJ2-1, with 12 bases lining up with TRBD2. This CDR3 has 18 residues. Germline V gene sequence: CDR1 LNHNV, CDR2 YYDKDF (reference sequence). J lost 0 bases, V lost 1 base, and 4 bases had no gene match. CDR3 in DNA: TGTGCCACCAGCAGAGGGACTAGCGGGGTAAGCTCCTACAATGAGCAGTTCTTC. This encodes CATSRGTSGVSSYNEQFF.

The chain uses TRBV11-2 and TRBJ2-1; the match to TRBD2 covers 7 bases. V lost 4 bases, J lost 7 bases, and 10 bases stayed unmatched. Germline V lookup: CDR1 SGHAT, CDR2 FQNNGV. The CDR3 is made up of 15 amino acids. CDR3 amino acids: CASSSPLGSGNEQFF. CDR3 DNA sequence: TGTGCCAGCAGCTCCCCGTTGGGTAGCGGGAATGAGCAGTTCTTC.

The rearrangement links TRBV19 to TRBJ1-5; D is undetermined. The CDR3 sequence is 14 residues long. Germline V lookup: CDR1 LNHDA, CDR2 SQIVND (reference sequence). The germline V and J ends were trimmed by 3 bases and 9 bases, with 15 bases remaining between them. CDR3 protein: CASSISSGDRPQHF. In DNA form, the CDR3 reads TGTGCCAGTAGTATTTCCAGCGGTGATAGGCCCCAGCATTTT.

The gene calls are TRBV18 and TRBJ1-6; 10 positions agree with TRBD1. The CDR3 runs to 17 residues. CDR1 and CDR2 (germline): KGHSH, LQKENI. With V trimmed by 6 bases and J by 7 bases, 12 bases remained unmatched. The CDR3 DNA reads TGTGCCAGCTCCCTCTACTTGATGACAGGGGGCAATTCACCCCTCCACTTT. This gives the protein CASSLYLMTGGNSPLHF.

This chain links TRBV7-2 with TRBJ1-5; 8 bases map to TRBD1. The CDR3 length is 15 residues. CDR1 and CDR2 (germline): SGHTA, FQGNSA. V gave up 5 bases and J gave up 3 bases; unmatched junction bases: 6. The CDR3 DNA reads TGTGCCAGCAGCCGGGACAGGTACAACAATCAGCCCCAGCATTTT. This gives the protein CASSRDRYNNQPQHF.

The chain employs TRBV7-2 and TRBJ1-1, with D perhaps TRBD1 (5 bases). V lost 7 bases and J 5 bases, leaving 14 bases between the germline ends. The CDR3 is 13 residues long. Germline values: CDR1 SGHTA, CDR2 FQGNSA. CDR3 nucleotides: TGTGCCAGCACCTATACGGGGGGGACTGAAGCTTTCTTT. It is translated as CASTYTGGTEAFF. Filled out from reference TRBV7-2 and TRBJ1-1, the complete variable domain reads GAGVSQSPSNKVTEKGKDVELRCDPISGHTALYWYRQSLGQGLEFLIYFQGNSAPDKSGLPSDRFSAERTGGSVSTLTIQRTQQEDSAVYLCASTYTGGTEAFFGQGTRLTVV.

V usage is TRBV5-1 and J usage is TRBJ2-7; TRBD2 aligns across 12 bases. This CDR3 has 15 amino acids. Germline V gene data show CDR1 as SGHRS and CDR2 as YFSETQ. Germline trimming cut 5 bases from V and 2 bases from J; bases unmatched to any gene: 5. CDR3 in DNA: TGCGCCAGCAGTGGACTAGCGGGATGGACCTACGAGCAGTACTTC. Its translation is CASSGLAGWTYEQYF.

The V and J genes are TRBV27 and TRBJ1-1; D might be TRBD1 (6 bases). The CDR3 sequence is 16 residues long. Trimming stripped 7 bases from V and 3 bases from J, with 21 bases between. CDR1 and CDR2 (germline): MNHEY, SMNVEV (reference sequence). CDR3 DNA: TGTGCCAGCACTCGCTTTGGGGGCAGGGTAGACACTGAAGCTTTCTTT. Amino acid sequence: CASTRFGGRVDTEAFF.

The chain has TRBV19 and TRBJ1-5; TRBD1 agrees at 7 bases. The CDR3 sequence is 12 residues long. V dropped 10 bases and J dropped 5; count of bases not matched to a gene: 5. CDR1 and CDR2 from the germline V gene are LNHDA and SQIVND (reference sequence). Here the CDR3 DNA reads TGTGCCACTACAGGGGTTGATCAGCCCCAGCATTTT. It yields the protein CATTGVDQPQHF.

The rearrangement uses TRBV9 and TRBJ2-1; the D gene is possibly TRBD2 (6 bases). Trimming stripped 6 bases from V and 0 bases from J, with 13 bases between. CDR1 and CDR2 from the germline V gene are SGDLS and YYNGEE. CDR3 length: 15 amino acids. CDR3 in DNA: TGTGCCAGCACTCAGACGGGGGTCTCCTACAATGAGCAGTTCTTC. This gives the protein CASTQTGVSYNEQFF. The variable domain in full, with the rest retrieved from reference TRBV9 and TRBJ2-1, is DSGVTQTPKHLITATGQRVTLRCSPRSGDLSVYWYQQSLDQGLQFLIQYYNGEERAKGNILERFSAQQFPDLHSELNLSSLELGDSALYFCASTQTGVSYNEQFFGPGTRLTVL.

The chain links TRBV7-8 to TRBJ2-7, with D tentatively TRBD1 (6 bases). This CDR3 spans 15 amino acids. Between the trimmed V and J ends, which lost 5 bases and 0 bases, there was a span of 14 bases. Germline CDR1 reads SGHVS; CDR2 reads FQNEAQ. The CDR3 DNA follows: TGTGCCAGCAGCCGTGGACAGCTTCACTCCTACGAGCAGTACTTC. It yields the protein CASSRGQLHSYEQYF.

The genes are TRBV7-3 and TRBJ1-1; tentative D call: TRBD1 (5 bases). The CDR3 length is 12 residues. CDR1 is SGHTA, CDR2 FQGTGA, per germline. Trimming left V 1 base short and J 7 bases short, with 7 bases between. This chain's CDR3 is CASSLIGGEAFF. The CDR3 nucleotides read TGTGCCAGCAGCTTAATCGGGGGTGAAGCTTTCTTT. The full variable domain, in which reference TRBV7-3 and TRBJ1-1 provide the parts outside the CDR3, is GAGVSQTPSNKVTEKGKYVELRCDPISGHTALYWYRQSLGQGPEFLIYFQGTGAADDSGLPNDRFFAVRPEGSVSTLKIQRTERGDSAVYLCASSLIGGEAFFGQGTRLTVV.

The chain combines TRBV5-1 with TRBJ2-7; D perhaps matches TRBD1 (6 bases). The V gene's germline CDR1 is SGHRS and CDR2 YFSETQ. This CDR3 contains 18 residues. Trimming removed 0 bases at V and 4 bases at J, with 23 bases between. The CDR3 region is CASSLVPGGEGVRYEQYF. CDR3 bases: TGCGCCAGCAGCTTGGTTCCTGGGGGAGAGGGGGTCAGGTACGAGCAGTACTTC.

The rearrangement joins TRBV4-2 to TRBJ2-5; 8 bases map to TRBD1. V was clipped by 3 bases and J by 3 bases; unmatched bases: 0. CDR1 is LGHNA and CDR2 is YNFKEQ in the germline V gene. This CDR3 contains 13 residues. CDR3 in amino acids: CASSQTGEETQYF. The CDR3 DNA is TGTGCCAGCAGCCAGACAGGGGAAGAGACCCAGTACTTC.

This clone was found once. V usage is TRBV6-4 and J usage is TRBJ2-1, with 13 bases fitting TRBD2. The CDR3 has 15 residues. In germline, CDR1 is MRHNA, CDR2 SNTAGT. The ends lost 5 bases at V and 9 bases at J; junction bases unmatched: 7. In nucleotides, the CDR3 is TGTGCCAGCAGTCCCGGACTAGCGGGGGCAACTGAGCAGTTCTTC. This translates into CASSPGLAGATEQFF.

The CDR3 bases are TGTGCCAGCAGCCACCCAGGAACTAGCGGGGGGGCCTCAGATACGCAGTATTTT. Protein product: CASSHPGTSGGASDTQYF. This sequence joins TRBV4-2 and TRBJ2-3, with TRBD2 matching 13 bases. This CDR3 comprises 18 residues. Germline CDR1 reads LGHNA; CDR2 reads YNFKEQ. V was clipped by 3 bases and J by 4 bases; unmatched bases: 10.

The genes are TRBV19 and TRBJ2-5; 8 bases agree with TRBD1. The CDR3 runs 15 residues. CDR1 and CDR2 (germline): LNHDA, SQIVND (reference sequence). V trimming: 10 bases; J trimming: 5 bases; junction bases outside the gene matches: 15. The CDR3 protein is CATSRGQGAWETQYF. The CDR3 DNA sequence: TGTGCCACCTCTAGGGGGCAGGGGGCTTGGGAGACCCAGTACTTC.

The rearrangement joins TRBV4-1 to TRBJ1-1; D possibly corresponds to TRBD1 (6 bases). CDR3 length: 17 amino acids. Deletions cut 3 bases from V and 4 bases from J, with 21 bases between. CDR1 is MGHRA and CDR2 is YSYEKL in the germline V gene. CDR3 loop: CASSHHPKDQGSTEAFF. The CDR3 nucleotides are TGCGCCAGCAGCCACCACCCTAAAGATCAGGGGTCCACTGAAGCTTTCTTT.

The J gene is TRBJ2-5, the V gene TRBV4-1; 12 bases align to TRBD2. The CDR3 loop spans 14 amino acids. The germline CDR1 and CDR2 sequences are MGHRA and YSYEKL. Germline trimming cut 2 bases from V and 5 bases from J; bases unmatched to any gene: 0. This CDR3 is CASSQLAGGETQYF. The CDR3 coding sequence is TGCGCCAGCAGCCAACTAGCGGGGGGGGAGACCCAGTACTTC.

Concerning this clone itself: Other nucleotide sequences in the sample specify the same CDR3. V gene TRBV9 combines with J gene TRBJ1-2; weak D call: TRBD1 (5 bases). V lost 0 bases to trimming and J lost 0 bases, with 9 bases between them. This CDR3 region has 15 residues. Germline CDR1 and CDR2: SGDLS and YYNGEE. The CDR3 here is CASSVAPGSNYGYTF. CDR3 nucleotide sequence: TGTGCCAGCAGCGTAGCCCCAGGGTCTAACTATGGCTACACCTTC.

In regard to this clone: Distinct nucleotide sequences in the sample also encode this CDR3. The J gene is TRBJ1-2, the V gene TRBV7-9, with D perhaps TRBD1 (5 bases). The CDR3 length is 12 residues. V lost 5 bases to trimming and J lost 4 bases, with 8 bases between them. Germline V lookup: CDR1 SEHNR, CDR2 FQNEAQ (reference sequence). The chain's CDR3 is CASSLDSYGYTF. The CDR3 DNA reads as TGTGCCAGCAGCCTAGACAGCTATGGCTACACCTTC. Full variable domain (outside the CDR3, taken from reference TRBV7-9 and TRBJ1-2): DTGVSQNPRHKITKRGQNVTFRCDPISEHNRLYWYRQTLGQGPEFLTYFQNEAQLEKSRLLSDRFSAERPKGSFSTLEIQRTEQGDSAMYLCASSLDSYGYTFGSGTRLTVV.

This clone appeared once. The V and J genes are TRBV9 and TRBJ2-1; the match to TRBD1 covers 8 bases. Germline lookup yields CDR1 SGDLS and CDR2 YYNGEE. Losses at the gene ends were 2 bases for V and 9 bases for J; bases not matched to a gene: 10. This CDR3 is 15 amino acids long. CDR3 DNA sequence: TGTGCCAGCAGCGTTGACAGGGGTCGATCAACTGAGCAGTTCTTC. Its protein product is CASSVDRGRSTEQFF.